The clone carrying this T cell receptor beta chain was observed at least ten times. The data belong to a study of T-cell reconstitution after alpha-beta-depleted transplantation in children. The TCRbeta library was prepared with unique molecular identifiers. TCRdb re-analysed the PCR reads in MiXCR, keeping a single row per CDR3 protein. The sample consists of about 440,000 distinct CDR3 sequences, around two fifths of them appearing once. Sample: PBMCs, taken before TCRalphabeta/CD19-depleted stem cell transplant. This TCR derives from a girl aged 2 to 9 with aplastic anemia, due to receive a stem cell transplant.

The chain's CDR3 is CATKQEKLFF. Here the CDR3 DNA reads TGTGCCACCAAACAGGAAAAACTGTTTTTT. This sequence joins TRBV19 and TRBJ1-4, with no clear D. V was clipped by 10 bases and J by 8 bases, with 8 bases between them. CDR3 length equals 10 residues. Looked up from germline, CDR1 is LNHDA and CDR2 is SQIVND (reference sequence).